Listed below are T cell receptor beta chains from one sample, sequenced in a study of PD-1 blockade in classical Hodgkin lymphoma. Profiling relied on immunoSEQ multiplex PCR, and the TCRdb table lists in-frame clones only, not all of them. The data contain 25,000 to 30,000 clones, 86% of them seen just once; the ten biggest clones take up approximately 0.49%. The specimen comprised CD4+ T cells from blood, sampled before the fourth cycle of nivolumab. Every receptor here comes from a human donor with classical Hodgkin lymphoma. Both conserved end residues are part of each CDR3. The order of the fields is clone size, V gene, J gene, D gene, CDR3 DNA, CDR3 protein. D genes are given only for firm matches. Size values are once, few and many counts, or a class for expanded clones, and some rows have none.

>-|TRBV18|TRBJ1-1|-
TGTGCCAGCTCACCCACCCCCACGGTCAGCAACTTGAACACTGAAGCTTTCTTT
CASSPTPTVSNLNTEAFF
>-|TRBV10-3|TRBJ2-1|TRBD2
TGTGCCATCAGGCGCGGGAGCTCCGATGAGCAGTTCTTC
CAIRRGSSDEQFF
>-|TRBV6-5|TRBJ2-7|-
TGTGCCAGCAGTTTGGGGGTTGAGCAGTACTTC
CASSLGVEQYF
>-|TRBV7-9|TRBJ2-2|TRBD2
TGTGCCAGCAGCCAAAGCGGGGGTGTGAACACCGGGGAGCTGTTTTTT
CASSQSGGVNTGELFF
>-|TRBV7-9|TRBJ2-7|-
TGTGCCAGCAGCTTAATATTTGGGATAGGGAAAAACTCCTACGAGCAGTACTTC
CASSLIFGIGKNSYEQYF
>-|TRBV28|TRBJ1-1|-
TGTGCCAGCAGTTCCTGGGGCCCGGGGGCTTTCTTT
CASSSWGPGAFF
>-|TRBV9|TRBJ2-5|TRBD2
TGTGCCAGCAGCAAGGGACTAGCGGGACTTCAAGAGACCCAGTACTTC
CASSKGLAGLQETQYF
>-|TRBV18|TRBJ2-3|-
TGTGCCAGCTCACCATTGCCGGGAACGGGCACAGATACGCAGTATTTT
CASSPLPGTGTDTQYF
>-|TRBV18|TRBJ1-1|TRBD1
TGTGCCAGCTCAATGGACAGGCCCCGAGAAGCTTTCTTT
CASSMDRPREAFF
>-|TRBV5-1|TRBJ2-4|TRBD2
TGCGCCAGCAGCAGCGGGGGCGCGGCAAACATTCAGTACTTC
CASSSGGAANIQYF
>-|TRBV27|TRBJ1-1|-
TGTGCCAGCAGGAGTCTGCCTTCTGAAGCTTTCTTT
CASRSLPSEAFF
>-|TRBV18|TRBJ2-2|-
TGTGCCAGCTCACCACCTTCAGGGGCCGGGGAGCTGTTTTTT
CASSPPSGAGELFF
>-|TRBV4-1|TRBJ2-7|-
TGCGCCAGCAGTCGACCCGGTAGTGCCAACGAGCAGTACTTC
CASSRPGSANEQYF
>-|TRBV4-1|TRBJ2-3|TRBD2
TGCGCCAGCAGCCAAGCCCGGGGGACTAGCGTCTGGACAGATACGCAGTATTTT
CASSQARGTSVWTDTQYF
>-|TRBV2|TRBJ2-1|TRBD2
TGTGCCAGCACCTTCACTAGCGATCCATACAATGAGCAGTTCTTC
CASTFTSDPYNEQFF
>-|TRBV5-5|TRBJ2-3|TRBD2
TGTGCCAGCAGCTCGGGACTAGCGGGAGAGGGAGATACGCAGTATTTT
CASSSGLAGEGDTQYF
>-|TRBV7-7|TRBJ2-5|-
TGTGCCAGCAGCCCCCGCGGACTGATAGAGACCCAGTACTTC
CASSPRGLIETQYF
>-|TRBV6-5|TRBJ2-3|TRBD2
TGTGCCAGCAGTTCCATCTCTAGCGGGGGCCTCAATACGCAGTATTTT
CASSSISSGGLNTQYF
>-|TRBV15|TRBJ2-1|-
TGTGCCACCAGCAGAGATACGGGGGTATCCTACAATGAGCAGTTCTTC
CATSRDTGVSYNEQFF
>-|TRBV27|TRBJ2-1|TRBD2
TGTGCCATCTCTAGCGGGGGTTACAATGAGCAGTTCTTC
CAISSGGYNEQFF
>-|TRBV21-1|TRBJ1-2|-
TGTGCCAGCGGCCAACGCGGGACAGGGGTAGAAAGAGCTAACTATGGCTACACCTTC
CASGQRGTGVERANYGYTF
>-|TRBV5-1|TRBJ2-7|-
TGCGCCAGCAGCTTAACCACAGGGTTCTACGAGCAGTACTTC
CASSLTTGFYEQYF
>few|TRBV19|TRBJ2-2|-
TGTGCCAGCTCAAACACCGGGGAGCTGTTTTTT
CASSNTGELFF
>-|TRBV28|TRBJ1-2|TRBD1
TGTGCCAGCAGTATTGCTGGGACAGGGATATATGGCTACACCTTC
CASSIAGTGIYGYTF
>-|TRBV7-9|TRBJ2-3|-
TGTGCCAGCAGCTTAATCTCAGATACGCAGTATTTT
CASSLISDTQYF
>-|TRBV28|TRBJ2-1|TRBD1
TGTGCCAGCATTCCCCAGGGGGACGGGGAGCAGTTCTTC
CASIPQGDGEQFF
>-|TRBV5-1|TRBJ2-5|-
TGCGCCAGCAGCTTGGCACGGGACCATAGGGAGACCCAGTACTTC
CASSLARDHRETQYF
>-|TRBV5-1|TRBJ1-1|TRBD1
TGCGCCAGCAAAGGTAGTATGACAGGGATGAACACTGAAGCTTTCTTT
CASKGSMTGMNTEAFF
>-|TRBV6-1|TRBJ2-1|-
TGTGCCAGCAGTGAATTGGTTGAGCAGTTCTTC
CASSELVEQFF
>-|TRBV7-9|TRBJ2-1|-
TGTGCCAGCAGCTTGCGGCAGAGGGACAATGAGCAGTTCTTC
CASSLRQRDNEQFF
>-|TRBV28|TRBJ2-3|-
TGTGCCAGCAGTTTAAGCCGCGGGGTCTTATATTTT
CASSLSRGVLYF
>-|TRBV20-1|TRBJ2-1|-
TGCAGTGCAGCGAACAATGAGCAGTTCTTC
CSAANNEQFF
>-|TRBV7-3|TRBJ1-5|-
TGTGCCAGCAGCTCCCCTCGGAGTACGGCAGGTTATCAGCCCCAGCATTTT
CASSSPRSTAGYQPQHF
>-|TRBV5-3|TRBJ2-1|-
TGTGCCAGAAGCTTGGATTTGCCGGAGCAGTTCTTC
CARSLDLPEQFF
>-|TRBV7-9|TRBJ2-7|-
TGTGCCAGCAGCTTAGGAGGGGTCTACGAGCAGTACTTC
CASSLGGVYEQYF
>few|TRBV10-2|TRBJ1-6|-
TGCGCCAGCAGTAGCTTTGATTCACCCCTCCACTTT
CASSSFDSPLHF
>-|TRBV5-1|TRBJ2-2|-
TGCGCCAGCAGCTTGGCAGTAGCCGGGGAGCTGTTTTTT
CASSLAVAGELFF
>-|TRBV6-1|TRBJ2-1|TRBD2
TGTGCCAGCAGTGCCCCCGGACCGGGGAGGGATGAGCAGTTCTTC
CASSAPGPGRDEQFF
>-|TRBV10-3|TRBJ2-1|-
TGTGCCACCAGCGGGCAACAGCGCAATGAGCAGTTCTTC
CATSGQQRNEQFF
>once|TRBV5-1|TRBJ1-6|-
TGCGCCAGCAGCTTGAGCGGCAGGGAGAATTCACCCCTCCACTTT
CASSLSGRENSPLHF
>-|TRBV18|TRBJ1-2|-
TGTGCCAGCTCACCGGACAGCAACTATGGCTACACCTTC
CASSPDSNYGYTF
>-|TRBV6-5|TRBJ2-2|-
TGTGCCAGCAGTTACGCCAACACCGGGGAGCTGTTTTTT
CASSYANTGELFF
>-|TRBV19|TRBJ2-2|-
TGTGCCAGTAGTATGGGACCGATCACCGGGGAGCTGTTTTTT
CASSMGPITGELFF
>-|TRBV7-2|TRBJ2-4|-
TGTGCCAGCAGCTTAGTTGGCGGAAGAGCCAAAAACATTCAGTACTTC
CASSLVGGRAKNIQYF
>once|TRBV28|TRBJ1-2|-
TGTGCCAGCAGGTCCGGGACACTTTATGGCTACACCTTC
CASRSGTLYGYTF